A selection of T cell receptor beta chains follows, all from one sample in a study of regulatory T cells in long-lasting Graves disease. TCRdb reprocessed the multiplex PCR reads via MiXCR and lists one record per CDR3 protein. The sample includes about 310,000 distinct CDR3 sequences, roughly a fifth of them seen just once. The starting material was peripheral blood mononuclear cells (PBMCs), obtained when the disease was refractory, from a patient treated with antithyroid drugs. Receptors were obtained from a female donor with Graves disease. Both conserved end residues are part of each CDR3. The D gene is left open where the match is weak. Expanded clones get a size class; other rows say once, few or many, or leave the size out.

j_gene | d_gene | abundance | v_gene | CDR3aa | CDR3nt
TRBJ2-2 | - | few | TRBV12-3/TRBV12-4 | CASSLALVGTGGLFF | TGTGCCAGCAGTTTAGCGCTGGTGGGGACCGGGGGGCTGTTTTTT
TRBJ2-3 | - | once | TRBV13 | CASSLGEERPDTQYF | TGTGCCAGCAGCTTAGGCGAGGAGAGACCAGATACGCAGTATTTT
TRBJ1-6 | - | many | TRBV6-1 | CASSEDPRGNETPLHF | TGTGCCAGCAGTGAAGACCCGCGGGGGAACGAAACACCCCTCCACTTT
TRBJ2-1 | TRBD2 | - | TRBV10-3 | CAILTSGMRPEQFF | TGTGCCATTCTGACTAGCGGGATGAGGCCTGAGCAGTTCTTC
TRBJ1-1 | - | many | TRBV11-1 | CASSKQSTEAFF | TGTGCCAGCAGCAAACAGAGCACTGAAGCTTTCTTT
TRBJ2-7 | - | many | TRBV28 | CASSFSAESSYEQYF | TGTGCCAGCTCTTTTTCAGCGGAGAGCTCCTACGAGCAGTACTTC
TRBJ1-1 | TRBD1 | - | TRBV15 | CATSLGQGISEAFF | TGTGCCACCAGCCTAGGACAGGGTATCTCTGAAGCTTTCTTT
TRBJ1-5 | - | many | TRBV6-2/TRBV6-3 | CASSEAARARNQPQHF | TGTGCCAGCAGTGAGGCAGCGCGGGCACGCAATCAGCCCCAGCATTTT
TRBJ2-7 | TRBD2 | few | TRBV5-5 | CASSGLGVGGIAYEQYF | TGTGCCAGCAGCGGGCTTGGTGTGGGGGGGATCGCCTACGAGCAGTACTTC
TRBJ2-7 | TRBD2 | - | TRBV28 | CAISETPSGAYEQYF | TGTGCCATCAGTGAAACCCCTAGCGGGGCCTACGAGCAGTACTTC
TRBJ2-7 | - | many | TRBV11-1 | CASSLAGVLDEQYF | TGTGCCAGCAGCTTAGCGGGAGTTCTCGACGAGCAGTACTTC
TRBJ1-5 | - | many | TRBV7-2 | CASSLDGLSNQPQHF | TGTGCCAGCAGCTTAGATGGTCTGAGCAATCAGCCCCAGCATTTT
TRBJ1-2 | TRBD1 | many | TRBV12-3/TRBV12-4 | CASSPGQGFSYGYTF | TGTGCCAGCAGCCCGGGACAGGGATTTAGCTATGGCTACACCTTC
TRBJ1-2 | - | few | TRBV11-2 | CASSLEGYSNYGYTF | TGTGCCAGCAGCTTAGAAGGGTATTCTAACTATGGCTACACCTTC
TRBJ2-5 | TRBD2 | many | TRBV20-1 | CSATGLAGVRETQYF | TGCAGTGCAACTGGACTAGCGGGAGTTAGAGAGACCCAGTACTTC
TRBJ1-3 | - | - | TRBV12-3/TRBV12-4 | CASSLDTDIYF | TGTGCCAGCAGTTTGGACACCGACATATATTTT
TRBJ1-3 | - | - | TRBV3-1 | CASSQQGLDTIYF | TGTGCCAGCAGCCAACAGGGGTTAGACACCATATATTTT
TRBJ1-1 | TRBD1 | many | TRBV12-3/TRBV12-4 | CASSFNQGGNTEAFF | TGTGCCAGCAGTTTTAATCAGGGGGGAAACACTGAAGCTTTCTTT
TRBJ2-7 | TRBD2 | few | TRBV4-1 | CASSQGAGTSGIYEQYF | TGCGCCAGCAGCCAAGGAGCAGGGACTAGCGGGATATACGAGCAGTACTTC
TRBJ2-5 | - | - | TRBV20-1 | CSARDRGGETQYF | TGCAGTGCTAGAGATAGGGGCGGAGAGACCCAGTACTTC
TRBJ2-2 | - | - | TRBV15 | CATSRDLGAGELFF | TGTGCCACCAGCAGAGATTTGGGGGCCGGGGAGCTGTTTTTT
TRBJ2-7 | TRBD1 | many | TRBV28 | CASSPPRDRDEQYF | TGTGCCAGCAGCCCCCCTCGGGACAGGGACGAGCAGTACTTC
TRBJ1-6 | - | many | TRBV11-2 | CASSPGGGNNSPLHF | TGTGCCAGCAGCCCGGGGGGAGGGAACAATTCACCCCTCCACTTT
TRBJ1-5 | TRBD1 | many | TRBV20-1 | CSAWEQGVSTQHF | TGCAGTGCTTGGGAACAGGGGGTGAGCACCCAGCATTTT
TRBJ2-3 | - | - | TRBV7-2 | CASSLARGLADTQYF | TGTGCCAGCAGCTTAGCTAGGGGCTTGGCAGATACGCAGTATTTT